What follows are 26 T cell receptor beta chains derived from one specimen sequenced in a study of blood T cell repertoires in COVID-19. The protocol was immunoSEQ multiplex PCR, while the TCRdb copy is restricted to in-frame clones and leaves out a portion. The sample records 57,000 or so clones, 86% being singletons. The source material was peripheral blood. Receptors were obtained from a human donor in a cohort sampled during active COVID-19.

This clone was seen only once. The rearrangement joins TRBV10-3 to TRBJ2-3; TRBD2 matches 10 bases. Per the germline V gene, CDR1 is ENHRY and CDR2 is SYGVKD. Trimming took 0 bases from V and 4 from J; bases not matched to a gene: 16. There are 20 residues in the CDR3. This chain's CDR3 is CAISESNWTSGKRSPDTQYF. CDR3 bases: TGTGCCATCAGTGAGTCGAATTGGACTAGCGGAAAGAGGAGCCCAGATACGCAGTATTTT.

This rearrangement joins TRBV11-2 to TRBJ1-1; a possible D gene is TRBD1 (5 bases). Trimming stripped 5 bases from V and 7 bases from J, with 11 bases between. CDR1 is SGHAT and CDR2 is FQNNGV in the germline V gene. This CDR3 is built from 12 residues. DNA for the CDR3: TGTGCCAGCAGCCCGGGGGTAATTGAAGCTTTCTTT. Its protein is CASSPGVIEAFF.

J is TRBJ2-5 and V is TRBV5-1; D ambiguous. CDR3 length: 13 amino acids. The V and J ends lost 4 bases and 4 bases respectively, with 11 bases between them. Germline V CDR1 and CDR2: SGHRS, YFSETQ. The CDR3 loop is CASSTGSGETQYF. CDR3 DNA: TGCGCCAGCAGCACCGGTTCGGGAGAGACCCAGTACTTC.

The V call is TRBV5-1, the J call TRBJ1-3, with 8 bases fitting TRBD1. After removal of 0 bases from V and 0 bases from J, the junction contained 5 bases not matched to a gene. This CDR3 region has 17 residues. CDR1 and CDR2 from the germline V gene are SGHRS and YFSETQ. The CDR3 is CASSLEGQANSGNTIYF. The CDR3 DNA sequence: TGCGCCAGCAGCTTGGAGGGACAGGCCAACTCTGGAAACACCATATATTTT.

The chain links TRBV19 to TRBJ1-5; D perhaps matches TRBD1 (6 bases). The germline V gene encodes CDR1 LNHDA and CDR2 SQIVND (reference sequence). Trimming removed 1 base from V and 3 bases from J, with 10 bases in between. The CDR3 runs 15 residues. The CDR3 region is CASSIVTGHNQPQHF. The CDR3 DNA reads as TGTGCCAGTAGTATAGTCACGGGACACAATCAGCCCCAGCATTTT.

The J gene is TRBJ2-5, the V gene TRBV28; 9 positions match TRBD1. Germline V lookup: CDR1 MDHEN, CDR2 SYDVKM. The CDR3 runs to 14 residues. V lost 4 bases to trimming and J lost 6 bases; unmatched junction nucleotides: 6. The CDR3 coding sequence is TGTGCCAGCAGTTCCGGGACAGGGAGGCAGACCCAGTACTTC. The encoded protein is CASSSGTGRQTQYF.

This chain connects TRBV7-2 to TRBJ1-1, with TRBD1 identical over 11 bases. The CDR3 is made up of 15 amino acids. Germline CDR1 reads SGHTA; CDR2 reads FQGNSA. The V gene end was trimmed by 3 bases and the J gene end by 4 bases; junction bases not matched to a gene: 4. Here the CDR3 reads CASSLMGQGVTEAFF. The CDR3 nucleotides read TGTGCCAGCAGCTTGATGGGACAGGGGGTCACTGAAGCTTTCTTT.

This chain links TRBV7-2 with TRBJ2-3; D is possibly TRBD2 (6 bases). The CDR3 length is 14 residues. Trimming shortened V by 5 bases and J by 3 bases, and 12 bases separated the two germline ends. Germline V gives CDR1 SGHTA, CDR2 FQGNSA. The CDR3 DNA is TGTGCCAGCAGCCCCGGGAGAGCGACAGATACGCAGTATTTT. Translated, it gives CASSPGRATDTQYF.

The chain carries TRBV4-3 and TRBJ2-7, with D hard to call. The length of the CDR3 is 12 residues. Germline V gene sequence: CDR1 LGHNA, CDR2 YSLEER. The V and J ends lost 4 bases and 2 bases respectively, with 6 bases between them. CDR3 region: CASSLVAYEQYF. The CDR3 DNA is TGCGCCAGCAGCCTAGTCGCCTACGAGCAGTACTTC.

V is TRBV9 and J is TRBJ2-1; a possible D gene is TRBD1 (6 bases). Trimming took 2 bases from V and 5 from J, leaving 17 bases between them. This CDR3 has 16 amino acids. Germline CDR1 SGDLS, CDR2 YYNGEE. The CDR3 bases are TGTGCCAGCAGCGTTACGGGGACACCTTTCAACAATGAGCAGTTCTTC. It is translated as CASSVTGTPFNNEQFF.

This clone has a single count. The CDR3 protein is CASSSTPIDRGHGYTF. The CDR3 nucleotides read TGTGCCAGCAGCTCAACACCTATAGACAGGGGGCATGGCTACACCTTC. The rearrangement uses TRBV11-2 and TRBJ1-2; 10 nucleotides agree with TRBD1. CDR3 length equals 16 residues. The V gene end was trimmed by 4 bases and the J gene end by 6 bases; junction bases not matched to a gene: 11. The germline V gene has CDR1 SGHAT and CDR2 FQNNGV.

The V and J genes are TRBV5-4 and TRBJ2-7; D uncertain. The CDR3 runs 12 residues. CDR1 and CDR2 from the germline V gene are SGHNT and YYREEE (reference sequence). V lost 2 bases and J lost 5, with 8 bases in between. CDR3 loop: CASSFSFNEQYF. The CDR3 DNA reads TGTGCCAGCAGCTTTAGTTTCAACGAGCAGTACTTC.

V gene TRBV19 combines with J gene TRBJ1-2; maybe TRBD1 (6 bases). This CDR3 comprises 14 residues. The germline V gene encodes CDR1 LNHDA and CDR2 SQIVND (reference sequence). Trimming took off 3 bases at V and 3 bases at J, with 11 bases between the two ends. CDR3 sequence (DNA): TGTGCCAGTAGTATGCCAGGGGTGGACTATGGCTACACCTTC. Protein product: CASSMPGVDYGYTF.

This chain links TRBV5-6 with TRBJ2-7; D not resolved. The CDR3 contains 14 residues. V lost 6 bases to trimming and J lost 0 bases, with 13 bases between them. The V gene's germline CDR1 is SGHDT and CDR2 YYEEEE. CDR3 sequence reads: CASKKLTFSYEQYF. CDR3 nucleotide sequence: TGTGCCAGCAAAAAGCTAACTTTCTCCTACGAGCAGTACTTC.

Here the CDR3 reads CASSPDRVLSYEQYF. The CDR3 region has the DNA TGTGCCAGCAGCCCCGACAGGGTGCTGTCCTACGAGCAGTACTTC. This chain joins TRBV11-1 and TRBJ2-7, with 7 bases fitting TRBD1. The V and J ends lost 5 bases and 1 base, in that order; junction bases with no gene match: 8. This CDR3 is built from 15 residues. Looked up from germline, CDR1 is SGHAT and CDR2 is FQDESV (reference sequence).

CDR3 sequence (DNA): TGTGCCAGCAGTTCTGGCGGGACAGGGGGCACTGAAGCTTTCTTT. Translation: CASSSGGTGGTEAFF. This chain uses TRBV27 with TRBJ1-1, with 11 bases that match TRBD1. Per germline, CDR1 MNHEY and CDR2 SMNVEV (reference sequence). This CDR3 is built from 15 residues. The junction had 5 bases not matched to a gene; V was cut back by 4 bases and J by 4 bases.

The DNA of the CDR3 is TGTGCCATCAGTGAGTCCGGGACAGTGAACACTGAAGCTTTCTTT. Amino acid sequence: CAISESGTVNTEAFF. The chain is built from TRBV10-3 and TRBJ1-1, with 7 bases matching TRBD1. The CDR3 is 15 residues long. In germline, CDR1 is ENHRY, CDR2 SYGVKD. J lost 0 bases, V lost 0 bases, and 1 base had no gene match.

The chain employs TRBV6-2 or TRBV6-3 and TRBJ1-5, with a tentative D call TRBD1 (5 bases). Trimming cost V 2 bases and J 12 bases, with 8 bases left between them. The CDR3 runs 11 residues. CDR1 and CDR2 (germline): MNHEY, SVGEGT. DNA for the CDR3: TGTGCCAGCAGTTACATGACAGTCCAGCATTTT. Its translation: CASSYMTVQHF.

V gene TRBV2 combines with J gene TRBJ1-3; no definite D call. The germline CDR1 and CDR2 sequences are SNHLY and FYNNEI. The CDR3 length is 14 residues. V gave up 4 bases and J gave up 0 bases, with 7 bases separating them. The CDR3 spells CASSVQYSGNTIYF. The DNA of the CDR3 is TGTGCCAGCAGTGTTCAGTACTCTGGAAACACCATATATTTT.

The chain uses TRBV30 and TRBJ1-6, with D possibly being TRBD1 (5 bases). V shed 2 bases and J shed 7 bases, with 12 bases lying between them. This CDR3 has 14 amino acids. Germline CDR1 and CDR2: GTSNPN and SVGIG (reference sequence). In nucleotides, the CDR3 is TGTGCCTGGAGTAGGGTGCAGGGAAATTCACCCCTCCACTTT. As protein: CAWSRVQGNSPLHF.

The chain combines TRBV5-1 with TRBJ1-4, with no clear D. Germline CDR1 reads SGHRS; CDR2 reads YFSETQ. CDR3 length equals 15 residues. V was shortened by 4 bases and J by 1 base, with 11 bases between the two germline ends. CDR3 loop: CASSDSVRTNEKLFF. CDR3 coding DNA: TGCGCCAGCAGCGACTCAGTCAGAACTAATGAAAAACTGTTTTTT. The full variable domain, completed using reference TRBV5-1 and TRBJ1-4, is KAGVTQTPRYLIKTRGQQVTLSCSPISGHRSVSWYQQTPGQGLQFLFEYFSETQRNKGNFPGRFSGRQFSNSRSEMNVSTLELGDSALYLCASSDSVRTNEKLFFGSGTQLSVL.

The chain employs TRBV12-3 or TRBV12-4 and TRBJ1-1; D possibly corresponds to TRBD1 (6 bases). The V end was cut by 7 bases, the J end by 1 base, with 10 bases between. There are 13 residues in the CDR3. For the CDR3, the DNA is TGTGCCAGCATCCCGGACAGGAACACTGAAGCTTTCTTT. Encoded protein: CASIPDRNTEAFF.

The CDR3 sequence: CASSLRGRGNNEQFF. The CDR3 DNA reads TGTGCCAGCAGCTTAAGAGGGAGAGGGAACAATGAGCAGTTCTTC. The chain employs TRBV11-3 and TRBJ2-1; a possible D gene is TRBD2 (5 bases). CDR1 and CDR2 from the germline V gene are SGHNT and YENEEA. Trimming took off 2 bases at V and 5 bases at J, with 13 bases between the two ends. The CDR3 sequence is 15 residues long.

This clone was seen just once. This sequence joins TRBV11-3 and TRBJ2-3, with 9 nucleotides matching TRBD1. CDR3 size: 16 residues. Trimming cost V 1 base and J 2 bases; bases outside gene matches: 4. CDR1 is SGHNT and CDR2 is YENEEA in the germline V gene. The CDR3 loop is CASSLGRDRVTDTQYF. The DNA of the CDR3 is TGTGCCAGCAGCTTAGGCCGGGACAGGGTCACAGATACGCAGTATTTT.

The genes are TRBV19 and TRBJ2-1, with 10 nucleotides matching TRBD2. J lost 4 bases, V lost 6 bases, and 3 bases had no gene match. The germline V gene has CDR1 LNHDA and CDR2 SQIVND (reference sequence). There are 14 residues in the CDR3. DNA of the CDR3: TGTGCCAGTAGCCTTAGCGGGAGGTACAATGAGCAGTTCTTC. Translation gives CASSLSGRYNEQFF.

The chain recombines TRBV7-9 with TRBJ2-1, with D maybe TRBD2 (5 bases). The germline CDR1 and CDR2 sequences are SEHNR and FQNEAQ (reference sequence). Between the trimmed V and J ends, which lost 5 bases and 0 bases, there was a span of 14 bases. The CDR3 totals 16 residues. The chain's CDR3 is CASSGSGSSSYNEQFF. The CDR3, as DNA: TGTGCCAGCAGCGGGAGCGGTTCGAGCTCCTACAATGAGCAGTTCTTC.